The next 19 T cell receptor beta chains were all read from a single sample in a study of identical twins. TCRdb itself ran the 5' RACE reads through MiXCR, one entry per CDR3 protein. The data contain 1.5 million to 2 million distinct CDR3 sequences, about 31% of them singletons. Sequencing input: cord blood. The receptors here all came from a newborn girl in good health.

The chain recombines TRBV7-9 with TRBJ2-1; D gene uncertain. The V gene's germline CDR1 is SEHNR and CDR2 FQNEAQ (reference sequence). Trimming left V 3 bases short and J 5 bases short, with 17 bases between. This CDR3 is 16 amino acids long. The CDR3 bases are TGTGCCAGCAGCTTCCAAGGCGGAACTCAAGACAATGAGCAGTTCTTC. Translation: CASSFQGGTQDNEQFF.

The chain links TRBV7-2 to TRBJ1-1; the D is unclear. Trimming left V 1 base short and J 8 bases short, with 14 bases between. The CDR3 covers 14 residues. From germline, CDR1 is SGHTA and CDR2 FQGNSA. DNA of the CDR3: TGTGCCAGCAGCTTAGTTCCTAGGAGAACGGAAGCTTTCTTT. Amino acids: CASSLVPRRTEAFF.

The CDR3 coding sequence is TGTGCCAGCAGCGTATTTCTAGCGGGGGCACTCAATGAGCAGTTCTTC. Translating gives CASSVFLAGALNEQFF. The chain links TRBV9 to TRBJ2-1; 10 nucleotides line up with TRBD2. V gave up 1 base and J gave up 6 bases; unmatched junction bases: 7. CDR3 length: 16 amino acids. Germline V gene data show CDR1 as SGDLS and CDR2 as YYNGEE.

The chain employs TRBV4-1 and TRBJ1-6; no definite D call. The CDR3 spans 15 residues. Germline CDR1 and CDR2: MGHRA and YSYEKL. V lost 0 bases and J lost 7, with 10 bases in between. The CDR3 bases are TGCGCCAGCAGCCAAGATATCACAGTCAATTCACCCCTCCACTTT. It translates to CASSQDITVNSPLHF.

The CDR3 nucleotides are TGTGCCAGCAGCTTTTGGGAAAGCACTAGCGGGAGAGTCTATAATGAGCAGTACTTC. It yields the protein CASSFWESTSGRVYNEQYF. This chain joins TRBV11-2 and TRBJ2-1; 11 nucleotides agree with TRBD2. The J call is doubtful: the DNA matches TRBJ2-7 better. The CDR3 has 19 residues. Germline V gives CDR1 SGHAT, CDR2 FQNNGV.

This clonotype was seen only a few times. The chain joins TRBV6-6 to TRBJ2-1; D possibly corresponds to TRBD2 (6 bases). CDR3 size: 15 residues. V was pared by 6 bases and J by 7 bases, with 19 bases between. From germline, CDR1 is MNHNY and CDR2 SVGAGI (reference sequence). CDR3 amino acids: CASRGRGEDKNEQFF. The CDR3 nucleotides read TGTGCCAGCAGGGGGCGGGGAGAAGACAAGAATGAGCAGTTCTTC.

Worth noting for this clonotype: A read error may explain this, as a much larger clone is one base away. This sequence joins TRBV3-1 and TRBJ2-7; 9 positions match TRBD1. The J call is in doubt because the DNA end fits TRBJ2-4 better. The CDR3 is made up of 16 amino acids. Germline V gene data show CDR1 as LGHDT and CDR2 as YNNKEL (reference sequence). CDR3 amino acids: CASSLETGGRRNIQYF. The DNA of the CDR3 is TGTGCCAGCAGCCTAGAGACAGGGGGAAGGAGGAACATTCAGTACTTC.

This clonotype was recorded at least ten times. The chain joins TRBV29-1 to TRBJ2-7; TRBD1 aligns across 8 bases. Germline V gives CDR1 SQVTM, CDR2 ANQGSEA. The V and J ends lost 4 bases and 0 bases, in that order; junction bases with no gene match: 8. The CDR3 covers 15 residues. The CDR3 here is CSVVGDRWYSYEQYF. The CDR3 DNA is TGCAGCGTTGTGGGGGACAGGTGGTACTCCTACGAGCAGTACTTC.

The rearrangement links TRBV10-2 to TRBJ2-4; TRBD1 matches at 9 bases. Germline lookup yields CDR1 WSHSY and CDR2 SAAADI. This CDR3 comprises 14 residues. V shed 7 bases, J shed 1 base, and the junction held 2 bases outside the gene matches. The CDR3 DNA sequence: TGCGCCAGCACTGACAGGGGGGCCAAAAACATTCAGTACTTC. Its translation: CASTDRGAKNIQYF.

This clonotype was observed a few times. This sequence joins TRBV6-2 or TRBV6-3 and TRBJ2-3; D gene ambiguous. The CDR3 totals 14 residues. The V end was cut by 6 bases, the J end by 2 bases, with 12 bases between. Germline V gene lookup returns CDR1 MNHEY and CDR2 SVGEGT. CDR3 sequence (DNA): TGTGCCAGCAGGTCGGTGGGCCACACAGATACGCAGTATTTT. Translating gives CASRSVGHTDTQYF.

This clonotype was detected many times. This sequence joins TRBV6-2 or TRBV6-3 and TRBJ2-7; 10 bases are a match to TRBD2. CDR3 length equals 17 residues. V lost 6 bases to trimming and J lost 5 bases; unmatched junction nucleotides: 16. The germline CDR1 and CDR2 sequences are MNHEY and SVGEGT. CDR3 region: CASSSLVAGGISNEQYF. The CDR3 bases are TGTGCCAGCAGCTCCTTGGTAGCGGGAGGAATTAGCAACGAGCAGTACTTC.

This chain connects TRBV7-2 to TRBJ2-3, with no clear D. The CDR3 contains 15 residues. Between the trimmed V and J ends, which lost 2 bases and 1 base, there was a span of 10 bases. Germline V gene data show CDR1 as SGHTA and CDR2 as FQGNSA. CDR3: CASSLFNAGTDTQYF. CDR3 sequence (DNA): TGTGCCAGCAGCTTATTTAATGCAGGCACAGATACGCAGTATTTT. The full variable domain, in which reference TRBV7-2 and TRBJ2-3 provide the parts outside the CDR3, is GAGVSQSPSNKVTEKGKDVELRCDPISGHTALYWYRQSLGQGLEFLIYFQGNSAPDKSGLPSDRFSAERTGGSVSTLTIQRTQQEDSAVYLCASSLFNAGTDTQYFGPGTRLTVL.

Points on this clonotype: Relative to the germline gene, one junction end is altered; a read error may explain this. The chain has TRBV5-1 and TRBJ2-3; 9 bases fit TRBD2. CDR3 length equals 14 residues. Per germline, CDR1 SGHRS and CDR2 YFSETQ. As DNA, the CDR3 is TGCGCCAACAGCCCCGGACTAGCGACAGATACGCAGTATTTT. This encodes CANSPGLATDTQYF.

The CDR3 DNA is TGCGCCAGCAGCCAAGACAGGGATCGCTTAGCTTCACCCCTCCACTTT. Translation gives CASSQDRDRLASPLHF. The chain has TRBV4-1 and TRBJ1-6, with a tentative D call TRBD1 (5 bases). V lost 0 bases to trimming and J lost 9 bases, with 15 bases between them. CDR1 and CDR2 (germline): MGHRA, YSYEKL. The CDR3 covers 16 residues.

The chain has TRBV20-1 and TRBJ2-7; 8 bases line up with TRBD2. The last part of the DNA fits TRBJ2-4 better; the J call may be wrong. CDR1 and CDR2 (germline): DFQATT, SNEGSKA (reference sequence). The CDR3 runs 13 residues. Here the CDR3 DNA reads TGCAGTGCGGCGGGGGGTATAAAAAACATTCAGTACTTC. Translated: CSAAGGIKNIQYF.

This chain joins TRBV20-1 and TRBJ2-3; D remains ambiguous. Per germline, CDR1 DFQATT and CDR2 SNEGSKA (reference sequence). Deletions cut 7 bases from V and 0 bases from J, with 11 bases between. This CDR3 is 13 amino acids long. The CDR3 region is CSGPSLSTDTQYF. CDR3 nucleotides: TGCAGTGGGCCTAGTCTCAGCACAGATACGCAGTATTTT.

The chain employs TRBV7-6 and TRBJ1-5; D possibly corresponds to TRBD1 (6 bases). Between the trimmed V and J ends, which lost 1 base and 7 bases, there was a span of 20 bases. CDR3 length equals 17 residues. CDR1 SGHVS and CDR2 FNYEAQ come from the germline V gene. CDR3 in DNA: TGTGCCAGCAGCTTAGGCCCTCGGGGGGCGGTGGGCCAGCCCCAGCATTTT. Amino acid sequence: CASSLGPRGAVGQPQHF.

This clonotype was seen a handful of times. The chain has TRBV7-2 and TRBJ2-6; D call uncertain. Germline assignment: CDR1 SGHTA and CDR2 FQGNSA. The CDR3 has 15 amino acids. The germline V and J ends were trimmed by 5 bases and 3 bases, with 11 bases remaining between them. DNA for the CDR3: TGTGCCAGCAGCCTCGGGCAGTATGGGGCCAACGTCCTGACTTTC. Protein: CASSLGQYGANVLTF.

CDR3 sequence: CASSLLRGGEQFF. The CDR3 nucleotides are TGTGCCAGCAGTTTATTACGAGGAGGGGAGCAGTTCTTC. V gene TRBV28 combines with J gene TRBJ2-1; weak D call: TRBD2 (6 bases). V shed 1 base and J shed 10 bases, with 11 bases lying between them. CDR3 length: 13 amino acids. The germline V gene has CDR1 MDHEN and CDR2 SYDVKM.